This T cell receptor beta chain was recovered during a study of T cell responses to AZD1222 COVID-19 vaccine. Data came from immunoSEQ multiplex PCR; TCRdb stores just in-frame clones and leaves some out. The repertoire has about 56,000 clones, 80% to 90% of them found once; the top ten carry roughly 16%. V lost 3 bases and J 5 bases, leaving 22 bases between the germline ends. The CDR3 extends over 17 amino acids. Germline lookup yields CDR1 SEHNR and CDR2 FQNEAQ (reference sequence). This chain joins TRBV7-9 and TRBJ2-5, with D possibly being TRBD2 (6 bases). This TCR derives from an adult in good health. The specimen was peripheral blood, collected on day 0 of AZD1222 vaccination. The CDR3 protein is CASSFLPRRGIEETQYF. CDR3 sequence (DNA): TGTGCCAGCAGCTTCCTACCCCGCCGGGGGATTGAGGAGACCCAGTACTTC.